The clone carrying this TCR beta chain was found many times. Its antigen remains unknown. There were TCR beta CDR3 regions amplified from RNA transcripts. A set of HTBI primers served as the primers for a first-round RT-PCR of the TCR CDR3. Each CDR3 protein is one row after TCRdb ran MiXCR on the multiplex PCR reads. The sample lists 450,000 to 550,000 distinct CDR3 sequences; roughly a quarter were seen once. This sample is drawn from a study of T cells in Graves' hyperthyroidism and ophthalmopathy. Overall study findings and caveats: Using 13 V-J features, a model discriminated ophthalmopathy from stable hyperthyroidism. Researchers found most expanded thyroid clonotypes above 0.001 in blood as well.

The V gene end was trimmed by 0 bases and the J gene end by 3 bases; junction bases not matched to a gene: 8. This CDR3 has 17 residues. Germline V gene data show CDR1 as MNHEY and CDR2 as SVGAGI. This rearrangement joins TRBV6-5 to TRBJ1-2, with 9 bases aligning to TRBD1. The receptor was derived from a woman in her 30s with Graves' ophthalmopathy. The sequencing input was blood. CDR3 region: CASSYSFTGQGDYGYTF. In nucleotides, the CDR3 is TGTGCCAGCAGTTACTCGTTCACGGGACAGGGAGACTATGGCTACACCTTC.